These 25 T cell receptor beta chains share one sample of origin, sequenced in a study of blood T cells in healthy people across ages. PCR was performed a second time for roughly 6 to 12 cycles using a sample-barcoded 5' primer and a J-beta primer mix. TCRdb itself ran the 5' RACE reads through MiXCR, one entry per CDR3 protein. The profile covers about 1,500,000 distinct CDR3 sequences, with around 42% appearing a single time and roughly 7.9% taken by the ten largest. Material: blood. Source of these receptors: a woman between 18 and 30 years old in good health.

V and J are TRBV7-9 and TRBJ2-7, with 7 bases that match TRBD2. The J segment lost 2 bases and the V segment lost 5 bases, leaving 9 bases of the junction unmatched. The CDR3 consists of 15 residues. Germline values: CDR1 SEHNR, CDR2 FQNEAQ (reference sequence). The CDR3 reads CASSRSSGKAYEQYF. The CDR3, as DNA: TGTGCCAGCAGCCGATCTAGCGGCAAAGCCTACGAGCAGTACTTC.

This chain links TRBV12-3 or TRBV12-4 with TRBJ2-3; 7 nucleotides line up with TRBD2. V was clipped by 2 bases and J by 0 bases; unmatched bases: 5. This CDR3 has 16 amino acids. This chain's CDR3 is CASSLTWGGSTDTQYF. The CDR3 DNA sequence: TGTGCCAGCAGTTTAACATGGGGGGGGAGCACAGATACGCAGTATTTT.

The chain recombines TRBV12-3 or TRBV12-4 with TRBJ1-1, with TRBD1 as a possible D gene (6 bases). V lost 7 bases to trimming and J lost 11 bases, with 23 bases between them. This CDR3 is 14 amino acids long. The CDR3 sequence is CASTPTGSMDVAFF. As DNA, the CDR3 is TGTGCCAGCACCCCCACAGGGTCAATGGATGTGGCTTTCTTT.

The CDR3: CASSLRTSGPGGEQFF. CDR3 coding DNA: TGCGCCAGCAGCTTGCGGACCAGCGGGCCGGGAGGAGAGCAGTTCTTC. The rearrangement uses TRBV5-1 and TRBJ2-1, with TRBD2 matching over 7 bases. This CDR3 is built from 16 residues. Unmatched junction bases numbered 14, after V lost 1 base and J lost 10 bases. In germline, CDR1 is SGHRS, CDR2 YFSETQ. The full variable domain, its missing parts supplied by reference TRBV5-1 and TRBJ2-1, is KAGVTQTPRYLIKTRGQQVTLSCSPISGHRSVSWYQQTPGQGLQFLFEYFSETQRNKGNFPGRFSGRQFSNSRSEMNVSTLELGDSALYLCASSLRTSGPGGEQFFGPGTRLTVL.

The rearrangement joins TRBV20-1 to TRBJ2-1; D is unresolved. Trimming took 1 base from V and 8 from J, leaving 9 bases between them. CDR3 length: 12 residues. CDR1 and CDR2 from the germline V gene are DFQATT and SNEGSKA (reference sequence). Here the CDR3 reads CSARGQLHEQFF. In nucleotides, the CDR3 is TGCAGTGCTAGAGGGCAGCTTCATGAGCAGTTCTTC.

About this clonotype: At one end, the junction sequence differs from germline, possibly due to a read error. The V and J genes are TRBV20-1 and TRBJ2-1; 8 bases line up with TRBD1. This CDR3 has 13 residues. Germline V gene lookup returns CDR1 DFQATT and CDR2 SNEGSKA (reference sequence). The CDR3 loop is CSAEDRVYNKQFF. CDR3 bases: TGCAGTGCTGAGGACAGGGTCTACAATAAGCAGTTCTTC.

This clonotype was seen a few times. The V and J genes are TRBV18 and TRBJ2-7; D not resolved. The CDR3 runs to 11 residues. Germline loops: CDR1 KGHSH, CDR2 LQKENI. With 6 bases removed from V and 4 bases from J, the gap between germline ends came to 7 bases. The CDR3 region is CASSHMYEQYF. Written as DNA, the CDR3 is TGTGCCAGCTCCCACATGTACGAGCAGTACTTC.

This clonotype was counted a few times. The chain's CDR3 is CASSPPGTSYEQYF. The CDR3 DNA reads as TGTGCCAGCAGCCCCCCCGGGACAAGCTACGAGCAGTACTTC. This sequence joins TRBV21-1 and TRBJ2-7; TRBD1 was called by the table and not checked on the DNA. TRBV21-1 is recorded as a pseudogene. This CDR3 has 14 amino acids.

The genes are TRBV20-1 and TRBJ2-3, with D hard to call. Per the germline V gene, CDR1 is DFQATT and CDR2 is SNEGSKA (reference sequence). The V end lost 4 bases, the J end lost 0 bases, and 17 bases lay between the germline ends. This CDR3 has 16 residues. The CDR3 is CSAIPEGHSSTDTQYF. CDR3 nucleotide sequence: TGCAGTGCTATTCCGGAAGGGCACAGTAGCACAGATACGCAGTATTTT.

The V gene is TRBV29-1, the J gene TRBJ2-5; D is possibly TRBD2 (5 bases). The J call is in doubt because the DNA end fits TRBJ2-7 better. This CDR3 has 14 amino acids. Per the germline V gene, CDR1 is SQVTM and CDR2 is ANQGSEA. The CDR3 loop reads CSVETEWGAYEQYF. As DNA, the CDR3 is TGCAGCGTTGAAACCGAGTGGGGAGCCTACGAGCAGTACTTC.

Regarding this clonotype: A much larger clonotype is one base distant, so this may be a read error. The rearrangement links TRBV29-1 to TRBJ2-7; possibly TRBD1 or TRBD2 for D (6 bases each). The CDR3 sequence is 14 residues long. From germline, CDR1 is SQVTM and CDR2 ANQGSEA. Here the CDR3 DNA reads TGCAGCGTTGATCGCGGGGACAACTCCTACGGGCAGTACTTC. Translated, it gives CSVDRGDNSYGQYF.

V is TRBV7-3 and J is TRBJ1-1, with D possibly being TRBD1 (6 bases). Trimming pared 5 bases from V and 1 base from J, leaving 14 bases between. The germline V gene has CDR1 SGHTA and CDR2 FQGTGA. The CDR3 is 15 amino acids. CDR3 coding DNA: TGTGCCAGCAGCGCACACAGGGAGGGGAACACTGAAGCTTTCTTT. It specifies CASSAHREGNTEAFF.

CDR3 nucleotide sequence: TGTGCCAGCAGCTTAACTACAGGGCTTTCGAATTCACCCCTCCACTTT. Translated: CASSLTTGLSNSPLHF. V gene TRBV7-6 combines with J gene TRBJ1-6; a weak D match, TRBD1 (6 bases). CDR1 is SGHVS and CDR2 is FNYEAQ in the germline V gene. V was cut by 2 bases and J by 7 bases, with 15 bases left in between. This CDR3 comprises 16 residues.

This clonotype was detected only a few times. The J gene is TRBJ2-2, the V gene TRBV28, with 9 positions matching TRBD1. The CDR3 has 15 residues. CDR1 is MDHEN and CDR2 is SYDVKM in the germline V gene. J lost 5 bases, V lost 5 bases, and 6 bases had no gene match. The chain's CDR3 is CASSQGQGVTGELFF. The CDR3 region has the DNA TGTGCCAGCAGTCAGGGACAGGGAGTAACCGGGGAGCTGTTTTTT.

J is TRBJ2-1 and V is TRBV3-1, with a tentative D call TRBD1 (7 bases). The ends were cut back, 4 bases at V and 0 bases at J, with 19 bases in the middle. Germline loops: CDR1 LGHDT, CDR2 YNNKEL (reference sequence). CDR3 length: 18 amino acids. In DNA form, the CDR3 reads TGTGCCAGCAGCCGGTGGGACAGCGGGCCTTCCTCCTACAATGAGCAGTTCTTC. The encoded protein is CASSRWDSGPSSYNEQFF.

In its sample, this clonotype was seen a few times. The chain combines TRBV5-1 with TRBJ2-7; D assignment may be TRBD1 or TRBD2 (5 bases each). V was clipped by 6 bases and J by 2 bases, with 15 bases between them. Germline V gene sequence: CDR1 SGHRS, CDR2 YFSETQ. CDR3 length: 14 residues. The CDR3 DNA sequence: TGCGCCAGCATGCCCGGAATGGGGGCCTACGAGCAGTACTTC. It translates to CASMPGMGAYEQYF.

This clonotype was counted a single time. The chain uses TRBV20-1 and TRBJ2-7; TRBD1 might be the D (6 bases). In germline, CDR1 is DFQATT, CDR2 SNEGSKA (reference sequence). The CDR3 spans 12 residues. Between the trimmed V and J ends, which lost 5 bases and 6 bases, there was a span of 14 bases. The CDR3 nucleotides read TGCAGTGCTGGGAATCCCAGGGGCGAGCAGTACTTC. Protein: CSAGNPRGEQYF.

The V gene is TRBV11-2, the J gene TRBJ1-2; 8 nucleotides align to TRBD1. The ends lost 5 bases at V and 6 bases at J; junction bases unmatched: 8. This CDR3 has 14 amino acids. Germline V lookup: CDR1 SGHAT, CDR2 FQNNGV. CDR3 bases: TGTGCCAGCAGCACCCAGCAGGGGGCTAATGGCTACACCTTC. Translated, it gives CASSTQQGANGYTF.

V usage is TRBV27 and J usage is TRBJ2-7; TRBD1 is a possible D gene (5 bases). V lost 3 bases, J lost 2 bases, and 14 bases lay in between. The CDR3 has 15 amino acids. Germline V CDR1 and CDR2: MNHEY, SMNVEV (reference sequence). The CDR3 sequence is CASSFQGGRPYEQYF. The CDR3 nucleotides are TGTGCCAGCAGTTTTCAGGGCGGCCGTCCCTACGAGCAGTACTTC.

CDR3 DNA: TGTGCCAGCAGCCAAGAAAGTGCAGGGGGATTCTACAATGAGCAGTTCTTC. Encoded protein: CASSQESAGGFYNEQFF. V and J are TRBV3-1 and TRBJ2-1; 7 bases match TRBD1. The CDR3 sequence is 17 residues long. Germline loops: CDR1 LGHDT, CDR2 YNNKEL (reference sequence). V dropped 0 bases and J dropped 3; count of bases not matched to a gene: 8.

This chain links TRBV30 with TRBJ2-7; the D call may be TRBD1 or TRBD2 (5 bases each). V was cut by 3 bases and J by 2 bases, with 14 bases left in between. The CDR3 is made up of 14 amino acids. CDR1 GTSNPN and CDR2 SVGIG come from the germline V gene (reference sequence). For the CDR3, the DNA is TGTGCCTGGAGGCTTGTAATGGGACCCTACGAGCAGTACTTC. This translates into CAWRLVMGPYEQYF.

The chain couples TRBV18 to TRBJ2-3, with D possibly matching TRBD2 (5 bases). V shed 6 bases and J shed 0 bases, with 16 bases lying between them. CDR3 length: 16 amino acids. Germline CDR1 is KGHSH and CDR2 is LQKENI. The CDR3 nucleotides read TGTGCCAGCTCCCCAACCCGACCTAGCAGCACAGATACGCAGTATTTT. Amino acid sequence: CASSPTRPSSTDTQYF.

There are many counts of this clonotype. The CDR3 sequence: CASSDSAGGYNEQFF. CDR3 in DNA: TGTGCCAGCAGTGACTCAGCGGGAGGCTACAATGAGCAGTTCTTC. This chain joins TRBV6-4 and TRBJ2-1, with 9 bases lining up with TRBD2. The CDR3 extends over 15 amino acids. CDR1 and CDR2 from the germline V gene are MRHNA and SNTAGT. V dropped 0 bases and J dropped 3; count of bases not matched to a gene: 0.

This rearrangement joins TRBV6-1 to TRBJ2-4, with 9 nucleotides matching TRBD2. Germline CDR1 reads MNHNS; CDR2 reads SASEGT. V shed 2 bases, J shed 5 bases, and the junction held 7 bases outside the gene matches. The CDR3 loop spans 16 amino acids. The CDR3 is CASSEPGLATENIQYF. The CDR3 DNA reads as TGTGCCAGCAGTGAACCCGGACTAGCGACCGAAAACATTCAGTACTTC.

This rearrangement joins TRBV25-1 to TRBJ2-1; D not resolved. The germline gives CDR1 MGHDK, CDR2 SYGVNS. The ends were cut back, 8 bases at V and 4 bases at J, with 9 bases in the middle. This CDR3 region has 12 residues. CDR3 amino acids: CASWTDYNEQFF. The CDR3 region has the DNA TGTGCCAGCTGGACCGATTACAATGAGCAGTTCTTC.